There are a few counts of the clone carrying this TCR beta chain. V lost 3 bases, J lost 1 base, and 6 bases lay in between. The germline V gene has CDR1 SEHNR and CDR2 FQNEAQ (reference sequence). This CDR3 comprises 14 residues. These data belong to a study of T cells in Graves' hyperthyroidism and ophthalmopathy. Study-level information: Specimen type is peripheral blood, collected at initial diagnosis prior to any treatment.

Amplified TCR beta CDR3 regions came from RNA transcripts. TCR CDR3 underwent first-round RT-PCR with the HTBI primer set. TCRdb redid the calling of the multiplex PCR reads with MiXCR, one entry per CDR3 protein. The sample has under 550,000 distinct CDR3 sequences; roughly an eighth are singletons. The clonotype was recovered from a woman younger than 30 with Graves' hyperthyroidism. Material: blood. The chain has TRBV7-9 and TRBJ2-2, with no clear D. The CDR3 spells CASSFNLNTGELFF. CDR3 DNA sequence: TGTGCCAGCAGCTTTAACCTGAACACCGGGGAGCTGTTTTTT. The entire variable domain, with the rest obtained from reference TRBV7-9 and TRBJ2-2, is as follows: DTGVSQNPRHKITKRGQNVTFRCDPISEHNRLYWYRQTLGQGPEFLTYFQNEAQLEKSRLLSDRFSAERPKGSFSTLEIQRTEQGDSAMYLCASSFNLNTGELFFGEGSRLTVL.